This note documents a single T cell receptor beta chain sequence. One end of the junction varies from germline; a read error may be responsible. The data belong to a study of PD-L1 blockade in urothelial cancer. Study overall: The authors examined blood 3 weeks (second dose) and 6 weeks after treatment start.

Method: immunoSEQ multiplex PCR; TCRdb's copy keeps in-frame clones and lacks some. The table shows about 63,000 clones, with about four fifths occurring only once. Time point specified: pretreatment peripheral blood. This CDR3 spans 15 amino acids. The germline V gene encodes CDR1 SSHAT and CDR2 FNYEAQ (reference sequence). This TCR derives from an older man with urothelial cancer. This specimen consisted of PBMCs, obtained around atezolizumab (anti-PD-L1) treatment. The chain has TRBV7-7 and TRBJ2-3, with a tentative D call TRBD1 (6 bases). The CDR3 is CASSLTGLGTDTQYF. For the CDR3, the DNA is TGTGCTAGCAGCTTAACAGGGTTAGGTACAGATACGCAGTATTTT.